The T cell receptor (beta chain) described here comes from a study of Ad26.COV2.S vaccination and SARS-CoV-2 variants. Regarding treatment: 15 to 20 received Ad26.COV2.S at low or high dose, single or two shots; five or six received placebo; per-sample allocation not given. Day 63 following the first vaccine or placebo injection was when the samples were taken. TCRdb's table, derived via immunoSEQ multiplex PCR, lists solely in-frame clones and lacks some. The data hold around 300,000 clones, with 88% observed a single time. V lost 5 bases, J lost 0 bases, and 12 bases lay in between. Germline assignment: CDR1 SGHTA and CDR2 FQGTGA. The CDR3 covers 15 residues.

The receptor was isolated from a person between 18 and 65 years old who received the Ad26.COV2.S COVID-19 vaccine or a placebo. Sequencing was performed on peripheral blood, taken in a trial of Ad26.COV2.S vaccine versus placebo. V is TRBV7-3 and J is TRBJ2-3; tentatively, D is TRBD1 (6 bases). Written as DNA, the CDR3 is TGTGCCAGCAGCCCGGGACACCAGAGCACAGATACGCAGTATTTT. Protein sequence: CASSPGHQSTDTQYF. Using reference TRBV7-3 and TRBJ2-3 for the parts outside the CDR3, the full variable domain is GAGVSQTPSNKVTEKGKYVELRCDPISGHTALYWYRQSLGQGPEFLIYFQGTGAADDSGLPNDRFFAVRPEGSVSTLKIQRTERGDSAVYLCASSPGHQSTDTQYFGPGTRLTVL.